Reported below is one T cell receptor (beta chain). Its specificity is not known. Generated by immunoSEQ multiplex PCR, the TCRdb table keeps only in-frame clones and is missing some. The table lists some 30,000 clones, about nine tenths of them singletons, with 1.5% in the top ten. The time point denotes: before natalizumab initiation. This record belongs to a study of multiple sclerosis patients with progressive multifocal leukoencephalopathy. Study results and caveats: Less diverse TRB repertoires were suggested in most PML patients.

This CDR3 is 14 amino acids long. CDR1 MNHEY and CDR2 SVGAGI come from the germline V gene. V shed 5 bases and J shed 4 bases, with 13 bases lying between them. Material: PBMCs. The chain links TRBV6-5 to TRBJ2-3, with a weak D call TRBD1 (5 bases). The TCR originated in a human donor with multiple sclerosis. The CDR3 DNA reads as TGTGCCAGCAGTCGTGGCAGGGCGGCAGATACGCAGTATTTT. Translated, it gives CASSRGRAADTQYF.